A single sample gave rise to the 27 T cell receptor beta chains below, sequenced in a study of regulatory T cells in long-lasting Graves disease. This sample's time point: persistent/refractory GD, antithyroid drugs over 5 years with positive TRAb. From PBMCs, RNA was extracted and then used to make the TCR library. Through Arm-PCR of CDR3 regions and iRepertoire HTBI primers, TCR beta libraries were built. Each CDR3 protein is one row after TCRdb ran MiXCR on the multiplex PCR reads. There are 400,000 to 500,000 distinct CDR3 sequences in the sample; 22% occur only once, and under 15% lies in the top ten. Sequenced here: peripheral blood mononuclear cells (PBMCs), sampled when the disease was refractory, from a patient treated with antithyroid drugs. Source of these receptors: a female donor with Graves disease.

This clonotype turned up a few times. CDR3 DNA sequence: TGCAGTGCTGAGGGGGGGACAGGGCTCGACGAGCAGTACTTC. Its translation is CSAEGGTGLDEQYF. The chain has TRBV20-1 and TRBJ2-7; 9 bases line up with TRBD1. The CDR3 sequence is 14 residues long. J was trimmed by 5 bases and V by 5 bases; bases with no gene match: 10. Germline V CDR1 and CDR2: DFQATT, SNEGSKA (reference sequence).

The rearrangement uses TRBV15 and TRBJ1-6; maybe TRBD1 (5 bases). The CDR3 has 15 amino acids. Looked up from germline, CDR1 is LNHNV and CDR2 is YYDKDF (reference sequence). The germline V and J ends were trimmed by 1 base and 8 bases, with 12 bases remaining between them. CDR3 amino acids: CATSRAEGSDSPLHF. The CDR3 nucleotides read TGTGCCACCAGCAGAGCGGAGGGGTCGGATTCACCCCTCCACTTT.

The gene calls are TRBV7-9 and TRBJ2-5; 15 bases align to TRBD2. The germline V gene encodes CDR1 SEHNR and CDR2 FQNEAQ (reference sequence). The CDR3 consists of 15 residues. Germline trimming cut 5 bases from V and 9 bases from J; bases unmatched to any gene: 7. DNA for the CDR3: TGTGCCAGCAGCGTCGGGACTAGCGGGGGGACGGCCCAGTACTTC. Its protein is CASSVGTSGGTAQYF.

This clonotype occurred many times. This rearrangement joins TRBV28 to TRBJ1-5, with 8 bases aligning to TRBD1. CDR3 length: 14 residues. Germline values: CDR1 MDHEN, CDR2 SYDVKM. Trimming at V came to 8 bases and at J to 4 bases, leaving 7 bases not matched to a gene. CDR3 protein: CASGGDRQNQPQHF. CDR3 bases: TGTGCCAGCGGGGGGGACAGGCAAAATCAGCCCCAGCATTTT.

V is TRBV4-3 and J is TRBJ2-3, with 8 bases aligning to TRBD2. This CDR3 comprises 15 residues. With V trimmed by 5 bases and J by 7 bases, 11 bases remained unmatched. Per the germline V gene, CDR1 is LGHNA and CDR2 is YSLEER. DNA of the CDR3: TGCGCCAGCAGCAGACGAGCGGGGGCCGAGAATACGCAGTATTTT. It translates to CASSRRAGAENTQYF.

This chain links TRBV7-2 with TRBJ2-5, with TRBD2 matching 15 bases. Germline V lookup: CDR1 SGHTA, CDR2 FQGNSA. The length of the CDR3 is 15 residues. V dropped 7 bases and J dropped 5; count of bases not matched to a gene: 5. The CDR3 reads CASTDGTSGGETQYF. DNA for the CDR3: TGTGCCAGCACCGACGGGACTAGCGGGGGGGAGACCCAGTACTTC.

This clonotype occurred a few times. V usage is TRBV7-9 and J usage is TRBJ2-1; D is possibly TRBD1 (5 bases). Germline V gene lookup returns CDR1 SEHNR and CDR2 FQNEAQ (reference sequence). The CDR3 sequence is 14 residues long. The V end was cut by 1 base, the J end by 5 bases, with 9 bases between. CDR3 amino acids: CASSLVDIHNEQFF. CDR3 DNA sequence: TGTGCCAGCAGCTTAGTGGACATTCACAATGAGCAGTTCTTC.

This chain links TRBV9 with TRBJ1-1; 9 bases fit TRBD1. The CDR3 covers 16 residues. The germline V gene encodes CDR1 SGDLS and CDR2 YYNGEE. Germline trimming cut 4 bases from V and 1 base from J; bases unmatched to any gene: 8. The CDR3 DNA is TGTGCCAGCAGCCCCCGACAGGGGGATCGGAACACTGAAGCTTTCTTT. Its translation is CASSPRQGDRNTEAFF. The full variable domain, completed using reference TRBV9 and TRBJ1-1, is DSGVTQTPKHLITATGQRVTLRCSPRSGDLSVYWYQQSLDQGLQFLIQYYNGEERAKGNILERFSAQQFPDLHSELNLSSLELGDSALYFCASSPRQGDRNTEAFFGQGTRLTVV.

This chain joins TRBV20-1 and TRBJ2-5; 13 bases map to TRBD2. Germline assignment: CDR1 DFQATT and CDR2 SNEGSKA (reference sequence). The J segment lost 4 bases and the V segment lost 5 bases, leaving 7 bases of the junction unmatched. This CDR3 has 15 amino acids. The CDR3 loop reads CSALRTSGSGETQYF. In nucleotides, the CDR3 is TGCAGTGCTCTTAGGACTAGCGGGAGCGGAGAGACCCAGTACTTC.

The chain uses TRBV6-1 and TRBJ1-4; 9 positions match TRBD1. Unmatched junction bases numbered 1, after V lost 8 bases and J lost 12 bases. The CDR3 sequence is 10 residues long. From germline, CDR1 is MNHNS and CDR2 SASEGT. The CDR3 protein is CASRDRELFF. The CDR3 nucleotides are TGTGCCAGCCGGGACAGGGAACTGTTTTTT.

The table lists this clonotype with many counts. DNA for the CDR3: TGTGCCAGCAGAGGTGGCGGGGTAGAGGGCGCTTTCTTT. This encodes CASRGGGVEGAFF. The chain combines TRBV2 with TRBJ1-1; D not certain. This CDR3 region has 13 residues. With 6 bases removed from V and 11 bases from J, the gap between germline ends came to 19 bases. CDR1 and CDR2 (germline): SNHLY, FYNNEI.

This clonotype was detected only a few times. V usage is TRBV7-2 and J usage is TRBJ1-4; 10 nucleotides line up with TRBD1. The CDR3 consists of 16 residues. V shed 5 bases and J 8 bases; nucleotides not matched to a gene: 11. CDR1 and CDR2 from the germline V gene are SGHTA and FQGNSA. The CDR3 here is CASSLQTGGGEEKLFF. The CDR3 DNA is TGTGCCAGCAGCCTTCAGACAGGGGGCGGAGAAGAAAAACTGTTTTTT. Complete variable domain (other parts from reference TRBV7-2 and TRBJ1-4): GAGVSQSPSNKVTEKGKDVELRCDPISGHTALYWYRQSLGQGLEFLIYFQGNSAPDKSGLPSDRFSAERTGGSVSTLTIQRTQQEDSAVYLCASSLQTGGGEEKLFFGSGTQLSVL.

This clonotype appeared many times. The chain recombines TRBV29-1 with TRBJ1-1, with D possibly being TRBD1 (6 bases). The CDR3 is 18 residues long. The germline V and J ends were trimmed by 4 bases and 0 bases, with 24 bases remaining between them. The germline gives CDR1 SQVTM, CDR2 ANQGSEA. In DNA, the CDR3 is TGCAGCGTTGTTCGTTTCTCGGTTTCAGGGGCGGTGAACACTGAAGCTTTCTTT. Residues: CSVVRFSVSGAVNTEAFF.

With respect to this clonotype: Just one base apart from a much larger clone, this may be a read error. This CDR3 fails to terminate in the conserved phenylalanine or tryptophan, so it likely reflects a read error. CDR3 sequence reads: CASRTGADIQYL. The CDR3 DNA follows: TGTGCCAGCAGAACAGGGGCGGACATTCAGTACCTC. The chain combines TRBV28 with TRBJ2-4, with 7 bases fitting TRBD1. The germline gives CDR1 MDHEN, CDR2 SYDVKM. The CDR3 is 12 amino acids. With V trimmed by 6 bases and J by 8 bases, 4 bases remained unmatched.

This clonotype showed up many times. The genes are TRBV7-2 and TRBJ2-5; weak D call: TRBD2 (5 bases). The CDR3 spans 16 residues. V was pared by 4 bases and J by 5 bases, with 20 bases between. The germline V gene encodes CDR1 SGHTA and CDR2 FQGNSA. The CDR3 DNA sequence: TGTGCCAGCAGCTCAGCCAGCCTAGGGCCGGGGGAGACCCAGTACTTC. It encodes CASSSASLGPGETQYF.

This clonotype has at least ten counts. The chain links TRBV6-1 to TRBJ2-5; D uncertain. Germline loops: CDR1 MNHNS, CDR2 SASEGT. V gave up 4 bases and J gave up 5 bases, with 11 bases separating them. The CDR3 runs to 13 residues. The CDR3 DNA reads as TGTGCCAGCAGTGCCGGCACTGTGGAGACCCAGTACTTC. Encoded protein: CASSAGTVETQYF.

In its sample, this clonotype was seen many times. CDR3 sequence: CSARDRGTETEAFF. The CDR3 DNA is TGCAGTGCTAGAGATCGCGGCACCGAGACTGAAGCTTTCTTT. J is TRBJ1-1 and V is TRBV20-1; no clear D gene. The CDR3 extends over 14 amino acids. The germline gives CDR1 DFQATT, CDR2 SNEGSKA (reference sequence). Trimming shortened V by 0 bases and J by 5 bases, and 13 bases separated the two germline ends.

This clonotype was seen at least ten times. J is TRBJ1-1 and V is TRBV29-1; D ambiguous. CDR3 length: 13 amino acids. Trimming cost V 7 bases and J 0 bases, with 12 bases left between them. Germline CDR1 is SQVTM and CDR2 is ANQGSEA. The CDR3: CSANGMMNTEAFF. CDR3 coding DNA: TGCAGCGCCAACGGTATGATGAACACTGAAGCTTTCTTT.

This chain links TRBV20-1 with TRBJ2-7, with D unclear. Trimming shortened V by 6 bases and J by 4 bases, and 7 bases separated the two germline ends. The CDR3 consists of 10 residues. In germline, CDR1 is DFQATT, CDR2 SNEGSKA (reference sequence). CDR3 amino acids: CSALFYEQYF. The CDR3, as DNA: TGCAGTGCCCTCTTTTACGAGCAGTACTTC.

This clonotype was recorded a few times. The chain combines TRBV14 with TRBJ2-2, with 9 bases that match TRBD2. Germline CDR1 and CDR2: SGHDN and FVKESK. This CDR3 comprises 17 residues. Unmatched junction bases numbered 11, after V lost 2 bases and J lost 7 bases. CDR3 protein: CASSQIYGSGRNGELFF. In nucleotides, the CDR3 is TGTGCCAGCAGCCAAATTTACGGTAGCGGGAGAAACGGGGAGCTGTTTTTT.

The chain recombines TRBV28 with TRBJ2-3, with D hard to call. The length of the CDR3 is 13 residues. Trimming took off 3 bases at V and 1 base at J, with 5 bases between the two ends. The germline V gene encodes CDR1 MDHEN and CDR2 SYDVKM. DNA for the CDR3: TGTGCCAGCAGTTTTACAGGCACAGATACGCAGTATTTT. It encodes CASSFTGTDTQYF.

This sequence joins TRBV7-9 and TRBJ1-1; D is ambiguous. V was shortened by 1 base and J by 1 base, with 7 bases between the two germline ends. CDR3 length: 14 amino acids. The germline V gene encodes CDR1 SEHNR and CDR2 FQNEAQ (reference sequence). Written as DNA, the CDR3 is TGTGCCAGCAGCTTAGTGGTCCAGAACACTGAAGCTTTCTTT. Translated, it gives CASSLVVQNTEAFF.

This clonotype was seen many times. In DNA, the CDR3 is TGTGCCAGCAGAACCCCCCCAACCAGATATAGCAATCAGCCCCAGCATTTT. Translated, it gives CASRTPPTRYSNQPQHF. The chain links TRBV7-6 to TRBJ1-5; D not resolved. This CDR3 is 17 amino acids long. The germline CDR1 and CDR2 sequences are SGHVS and FNYEAQ. V was shortened by 6 bases and J by 0 bases, with 18 bases between the two germline ends.

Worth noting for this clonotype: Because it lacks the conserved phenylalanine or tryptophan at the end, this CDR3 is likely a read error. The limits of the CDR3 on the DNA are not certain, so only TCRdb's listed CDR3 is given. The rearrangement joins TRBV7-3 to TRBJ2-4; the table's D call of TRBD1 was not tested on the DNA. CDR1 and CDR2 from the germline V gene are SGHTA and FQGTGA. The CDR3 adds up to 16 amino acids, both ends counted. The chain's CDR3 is CASSSGLFPCEQYFGP.

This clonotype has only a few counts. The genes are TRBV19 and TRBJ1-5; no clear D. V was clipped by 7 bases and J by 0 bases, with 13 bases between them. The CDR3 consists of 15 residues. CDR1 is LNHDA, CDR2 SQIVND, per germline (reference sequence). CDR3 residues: CASNPLFPSNQPQHF. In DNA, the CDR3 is TGTGCCAGTAATCCTTTATTCCCTAGCAATCAGCCCCAGCATTTT.

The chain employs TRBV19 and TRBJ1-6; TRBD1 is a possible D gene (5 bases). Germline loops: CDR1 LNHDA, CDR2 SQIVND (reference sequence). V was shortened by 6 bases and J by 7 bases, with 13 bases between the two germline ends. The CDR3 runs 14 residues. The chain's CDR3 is CASRLGTRNSPLHF. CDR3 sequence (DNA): TGTGCCAGTAGGCTAGGGACGCGGAATTCACCCCTCCACTTT.

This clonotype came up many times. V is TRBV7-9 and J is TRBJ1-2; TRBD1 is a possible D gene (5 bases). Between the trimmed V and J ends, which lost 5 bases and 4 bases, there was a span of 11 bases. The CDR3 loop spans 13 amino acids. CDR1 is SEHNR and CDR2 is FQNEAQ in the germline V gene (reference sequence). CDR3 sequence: CASSRGAAYGYTF. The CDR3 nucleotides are TGTGCCAGCAGCCGAGGGGCGGCCTATGGCTACACCTTC.